This record looks at one T cell receptor (beta chain) sequence and its context. This sample is drawn from a study of blood T cell repertoires in COVID-19. TCRdb's copy holds only in-frame clones and misses some; the assay was immunoSEQ multiplex PCR. The table records approximately 150,000 clones, about 88% of them present only once. The sequenced sample consisted of peripheral blood. This sequence originates from a human donor with COVID-19, enrolled during active disease. The donor label of this sample is uncertain.

The CDR3: CASRTKATDQETQYF. DNA of the CDR3: TGTGCCAGTAGGACTAAGGCAACGGACCAAGAGACCCAGTACTTC. The chain has TRBV19 and TRBJ2-5; D might be TRBD2 (5 bases). Trimming took off 6 bases at V and 0 bases at J, with 14 bases between the two ends. The CDR3 spans 15 residues. CDR1 is LNHDA and CDR2 is SQIVND in the germline V gene (reference sequence).